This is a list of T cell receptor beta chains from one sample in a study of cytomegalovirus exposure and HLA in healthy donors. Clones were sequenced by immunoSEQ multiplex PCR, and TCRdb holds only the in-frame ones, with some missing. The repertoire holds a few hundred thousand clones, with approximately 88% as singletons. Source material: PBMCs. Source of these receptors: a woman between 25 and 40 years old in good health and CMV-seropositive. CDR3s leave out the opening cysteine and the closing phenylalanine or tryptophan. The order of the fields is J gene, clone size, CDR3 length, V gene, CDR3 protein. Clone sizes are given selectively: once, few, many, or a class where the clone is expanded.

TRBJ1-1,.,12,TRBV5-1,ASSWGQRDTEAF
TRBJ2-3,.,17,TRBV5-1,ASRRSGIQRLAGADTQY
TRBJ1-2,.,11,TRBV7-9,ASPVGAQGGYT
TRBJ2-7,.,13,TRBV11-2,ASSLEAGASYEQY
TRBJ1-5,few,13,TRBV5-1,ASSLGPGVGQPQH
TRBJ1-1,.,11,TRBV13,ASSLRENTEAF
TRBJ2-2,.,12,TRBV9,ASSPGLSPGELF
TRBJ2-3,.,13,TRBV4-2,ASSREVISTDTQY
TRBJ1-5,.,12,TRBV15,ATSVLADNQPQH
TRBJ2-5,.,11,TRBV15,ATSRDLGETQY
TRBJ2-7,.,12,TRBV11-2,ASSLDPGQREQY
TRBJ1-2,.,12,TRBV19,ASSIGGVLHGYT
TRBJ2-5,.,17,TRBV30,AWSLESRTSGRLYETQY
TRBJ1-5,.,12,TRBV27,ASSSGLPHQPQH
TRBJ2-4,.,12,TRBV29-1,SVNGDGFGNIQY
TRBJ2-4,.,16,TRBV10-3,AISESNPGVIAKNIQY
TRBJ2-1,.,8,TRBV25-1,ASSQTGYF
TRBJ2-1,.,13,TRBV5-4,ASSIAGEGHNEQF
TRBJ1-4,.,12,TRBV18,ASSPRARPDGLF
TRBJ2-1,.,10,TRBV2,ASRVQGNEQF
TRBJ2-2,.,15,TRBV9,ASSSSRDRANTGELF
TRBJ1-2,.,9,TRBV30,AWSDNSGYT
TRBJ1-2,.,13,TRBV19,ASSISHFGGYGYT
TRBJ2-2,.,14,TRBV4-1,ASSQDKGPGAGELF
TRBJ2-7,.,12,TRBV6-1,ASRLRQGLREQY
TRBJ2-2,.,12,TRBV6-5,ASSYTSGSGELF
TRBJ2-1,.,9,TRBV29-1,SVALADEQF
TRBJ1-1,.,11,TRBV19,ASSTGWNTEAF
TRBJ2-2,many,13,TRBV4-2,ASSQDRRDTGELF
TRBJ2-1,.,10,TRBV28,ASSLSGGEQF
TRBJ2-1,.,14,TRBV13,ASSARTGGSYNEQF